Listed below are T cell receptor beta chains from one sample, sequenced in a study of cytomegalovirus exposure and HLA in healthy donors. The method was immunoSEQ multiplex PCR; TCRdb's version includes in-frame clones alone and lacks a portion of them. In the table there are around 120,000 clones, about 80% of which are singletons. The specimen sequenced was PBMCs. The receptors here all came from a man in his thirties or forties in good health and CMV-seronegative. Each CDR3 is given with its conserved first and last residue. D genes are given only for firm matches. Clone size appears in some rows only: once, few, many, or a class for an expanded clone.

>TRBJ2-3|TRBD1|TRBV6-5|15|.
TGTGCCAGCAGGGACAGGGGGCTGGGCACAGATACGCAGTATTTT
CASRDRGLGTDTQYF
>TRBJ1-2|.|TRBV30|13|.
TGTGCCTGGAGTGTACTGGCGGGGGACGGCTACACCTTC
CAWSVLAGDGYTF
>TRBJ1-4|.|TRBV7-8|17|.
TGTGCCAGCAGCTTAGCGCTAAGGAGCGCCCGCACGGAAAAACTGTTTTTT
CASSLALRSARTEKLFF
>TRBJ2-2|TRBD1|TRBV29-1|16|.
TGCAGCGTTGAACCCCGGGACAGGGGGAACACCGGGGAGCTGTTTTTT
CSVEPRDRGNTGELFF
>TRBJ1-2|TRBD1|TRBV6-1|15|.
TGTGCCAGCTTGGTGGGACAGGGTATAACTGGCGGCTACACCTTC
CASLVGQGITGGYTF
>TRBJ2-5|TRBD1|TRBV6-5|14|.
TGTGCCAGCAGATCTACAGGGGTCAGAAAGACCCAGTACTTC
CASRSTGVRKTQYF
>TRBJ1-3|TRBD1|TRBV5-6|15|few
TGTGCCAGCAGACTAGGGACAGGGGCTGGAAACACCATATATTTT
CASRLGTGAGNTIYF
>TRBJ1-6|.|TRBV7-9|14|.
TGTGCCATCCAACCCCGGGATTATAATTCACCCCTCCACTTT
CAIQPRDYNSPLHF
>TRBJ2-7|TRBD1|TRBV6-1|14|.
TGTGCCAGCAGTACAGGGGCTTCTCTCTACGAGCAGTACTTC
CASSTGASLYEQYF
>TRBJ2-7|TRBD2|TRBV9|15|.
TGTGCCAGCAGCGTTCATAGCGGGGCAGCCTACGAGCAGTACTTC
CASSVHSGAAYEQYF
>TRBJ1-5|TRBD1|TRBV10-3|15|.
TGTGCCATCAGTGCTGACCTCGGACAGGGCCAGCCCCAGCATTTT
CAISADLGQGQPQHF
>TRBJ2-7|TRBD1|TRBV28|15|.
TGTGCCAGCAGTACCGGTGGACAGGGCCACTACGAGCAGTACTTC
CASSTGGQGHYEQYF